The present TCR beta chain was sequenced within a study of blood T cell repertoires in COVID-19. Study at large: COVID-19 samples, acute and convalescent, were from the United States, Italy and Spain. From T cells, B-cell-depleted T cells, or PBMCs came the material, which was cDNA or gDNA.

Deletions cut 4 bases from V and 4 bases from J, with 10 bases between. The CDR3 runs to 14 residues. Germline assignment: CDR1 MNHEY and CDR2 SVGAGI. Original methodology: Cell counts per sample came from amplifying reference gene primers. Some clones are missing from TCRdb's copy, which holds only in-frame ones; the method was immunoSEQ multiplex PCR. V, J and clone size are those of that table, while D and trimming were read from the DNA. Among about 77,000 clones listed, around 88% were seen once. V is TRBV6-5 and J is TRBJ1-4; D unclear. The source is a woman older than 75 with acute or convalescent COVID-19. Input material: peripheral blood. CDR3 loop: CASSSLGGNEKLFF. CDR3 nucleotide sequence: TGTGCCAGCAGTTCCCTAGGCGGTAATGAAAAACTGTTTTTT.